This is a list of T cell receptor beta chains from one sample in a study of T cell changes during pregnancy in multiple sclerosis. Assay: immunoSEQ multiplex PCR; the TCRdb copy retains only in-frame clones and omits some. The sample shows about 99,000 clones, about 90% of them seen only once. Sequenced here: peripheral blood, sampled after pregnancy. These receptors were taken from a female donor with multiple sclerosis, enrolled in a pregnancy study. Both conserved end residues are part of each CDR3. Size values are once, few and many counts, or a class for expanded clones, and some rows have none.

V | size | CDR3
TRBV29-1 | - | CSVRGRANTYEQYF
TRBV7-3 | - | CASSKRPFLGGTNTEAFF
TRBV6-1 | - | CASSESGNYGYTF
TRBV14 | - | CASSQGRQDYGYTF
TRBV18 | - | CASSPDQGSYNEQFF
TRBV5-4 | - | CASSRATETQYF
TRBV5-4 | - | CASSLQAGGGTDTQYF
TRBV7-2 | - | CASSPTSGGNTEAFF
TRBV6-1 | - | CASSVGGTDFF
TRBV5-1 | - | CASSLSSEAPLHF
TRBV7-3 | - | CASSLGGQGTDTQYF
TRBV4-1 | - | CASSQGRTGYNEQFF
TRBV11-1 | - | CASSQGWNTEAFF
TRBV2 | once | CASRLGGRGTSPTGEQFF
TRBV10-2 | - | CASSGGQSLNEKLFF
TRBV27 | - | CASSSRRGSNQPQHF
TRBV9 | - | CASSQRGGHEAGELFF
TRBV2 | - | CASIETNMNTEAFF
TRBV5-1 | - | CASSPSGGAVYGYTF
TRBV15 | once | CATSREGGFNSPLHF
TRBV9 | - | CASSDSRDEQFF
TRBV5-1 | - | CASSPILAGGPSTSYNEQFF
TRBV7-6 | - | CASTTPGENTEAFF
TRBV6-5 | - | CASSYFGAGRGQFF
TRBV7-2 | once | CASSFSPSTYEQYF
TRBV7-2 | many | CASSLVARGDSPLHF
TRBV2 | - | CASCRDSGANVLTF
TRBV4-3 | - | CASSQDKGLAGRGQFF
TRBV13 | - | CARIKQGAGVSDTQYF
TRBV4-2 | - | CASSQGTSGSYNEQFF
TRBV18 | - | CASSPTGLSGNTIYF
TRBV5-1 | - | CASSLERGRDGYTF
TRBV4-3 | - | CASSQDRSPYYGYTF
TRBV7-2 | - | CASSLSGTGELFF
TRBV5-1 | - | CASSYGLPNTEAFF
TRBV19 | - | CASSIYTLSSYNEQFF
TRBV5-1 | - | CASSPAGDLKVNEQFF
TRBV6-1 | few | CASILSRTGQAFF
TRBV7-2 | - | CASSLGGRRDGYTF
TRBV28 | - | CASSSHRQVHEPQHF
TRBV7-3 | - | CASSLVGSGSGRSEQFF
TRBV2 | - | CASRGVDSYNEQFF
TRBV5-1 | - | CASSLDPGGYTEAFF
TRBV27 | - | CASSLWRGETQYF
TRBV9 | - | CASSPRLAGTGELFF
TRBV28 | once | CASSQLQGGNTEAFF
TRBV5-1 | - | CASSTGTSGREHEQYF
TRBV28 | once | CASSPTPGQGFYEQYF
TRBV19 | few | CASRSTGPNQPQHF
TRBV28 | - | CASSLVLLYEQYF
TRBV6-5 | - | CASSYSPSGANVLTF
TRBV28 | - | CASTGGKETQYF
TRBV7-8 | - | CASSQTVAKNIQYF
TRBV19 | - | CASSIGGSQISYEQYF
TRBV7-6 | - | CASSLVPGLTDNEQFF
TRBV19 | - | CASSIWTGEKKPQHF
TRBV5-1 | - | CASSRTSGAYEQYF
TRBV9 | - | CASSVEAGGRTGELFF